This T cell receptor beta chain was captured in a study of CD8+CD57+ T cells in acquired aplastic anemia. CDR1 and CDR2 from the germline V gene are SNHLY and FYNNEI. Trimming left V 3 bases short and J 4 bases short, with 9 bases between. This CDR3 has 13 amino acids. TCR beta VDJ and CDR3 profiling used genomic DNA as template. TCRdb analysed the reads with MiXCR anew, one entry per CDR3 protein. The table records around 430,000 distinct CDR3 sequences, around 33% of them present only once. Whoever was chosen for sequencing had shown CD8+CD57+ cell expansion by flow cytometry. The sample was sorted CD4+, CD8+, or CD8+CD57+ T cells (not recorded which) from PBMCs. This receptor was taken from a human donor with aplastic anemia. The rearrangement uses TRBV2 and TRBJ2-5, with TRBD1 as a possible D gene (5 bases). Here the CDR3 reads CASSDGRAETQYF. The CDR3 nucleotides read TGTGCCAGCAGTGATGGCAGGGCAGAGACCCAGTACTTC. Full variable domain (rest looked up from reference TRBV2 and TRBJ2-5): EPEVTQTPSHQVTQMGQEVILRCVPISNHLYFYWYRQILGQKVEFLVSFYNNEISEKSEIFDDQFSVERPDGSNFTLKIRSTKLEDSAMYFCASSDGRAETQYFGPGTRLLVL.